This T cell receptor (beta chain) was found in a study of beta chain features in type 1 diabetes. This CDR3 has 14 residues. V was cut by 5 bases and J by 0 bases, with 8 bases left in between. Per germline, CDR1 SGHTA and CDR2 FQGNSA. This clone was seen more than once but under ten times. The whole isolated RNA underwent reverse transcription, so sequencing captured expressed TCRB transcripts. This table comes from immunoSEQ multiplex PCR, and its TCRdb copy is limited to in-frame clones, with some not included. In the table there are 150,000 to 180,000 clones, approximately 8.1% of which are singletons.

What was sequenced was central memory CD4+ T cells from blood. This sequence was found in a man between 18 and 35 years old in good health. The rearrangement uses TRBV7-2 and TRBJ1-3; D uncertain. CDR3 DNA: TGTGCCAGCAGCCGGGGTGTCTCTGGAAACACCATATATTTT. This gives the protein CASSRGVSGNTIYF.